The sequence of this TCR beta chain was determined in a study of OX40 agonist ivuxolimab in advanced cancers. Turning to the study itself: With ivuxolimab, an agonistic anti-OX40 (CD134) antibody, patients were treated. Study-level findings and limits: CD8+ T cells were the subset that, on average, had more expanded clones than CD4+. At 0.1 to 3.0 mg/kg, clonal expansion of CD4+ and CD8+ blood T cells had occurred by week 6. The work left the antigen specificity of expanded peripheral T cells undetermined.

CDR1 is SGHKS, CDR2 YYEKEE, per germline (reference sequence). V gave up 0 bases and J gave up 5 bases, with 5 bases separating them. The CDR3 spans 13 residues. Clones were read by immunoSEQ multiplex PCR, and TCRdb kept only the in-frame ones, dropping some. The table records some 30,000 clones, about four fifths of them present only once. This clone was detected only a few times. Its antigen remains unknown. The receptor was derived from an adult with an advanced solid tumor such as melanoma, head and neck, liver or kidney cancer. The input for sequencing was CD4+ or CD8+ T cells sorted from blood, taken in a trial of the OX40 agonist ivuxolimab. The chain employs TRBV5-5 and TRBJ1-4; D gene uncertain. The DNA for the CDR3 is TGTGCCAGCAGCTTGGACGTAAATGAAAAACTGTTTTTT. Residues: CASSLDVNEKLFF.